This TCR beta chain was sequenced during a study of T cells in Graves' hyperthyroidism and ophthalmopathy. Broader study findings: Appearing also in blood were most of the thyroid clonotypes expanded above 0.001.

The germline gives CDR1 SGHTA, CDR2 FQGNSA. CDR3 length: 14 residues. The V gene end was trimmed by 5 bases and the J gene end by 1 base; junction bases not matched to a gene: 4. TCR beta CDR3 sequences were amplified from RNA transcripts. Researchers ran a first-round RT-PCR on the TCR CDR3 using the HTBI primer set. A single record per CDR3 protein comes from TCRdb applying MiXCR to the multiplex PCR reads. The sample contains about 300,000 distinct CDR3 sequences, 13% of which appear only once. This clonotype has a count of ten or more. Its cognate antigen is unknown. The sample consisted of blood. The clonotype was recovered from a woman aged 25 to 39 with Graves' hyperthyroidism that later progressed to Graves' ophthalmopathy. The chain links TRBV7-2 to TRBJ2-5, with 7 positions matching TRBD2. CDR3: CASSNRLAQETQYF. The CDR3 DNA sequence: TGTGCCAGCAGCAATCGACTAGCCCAAGAGACCCAGTACTTC.